This record covers a single T cell receptor beta chain. The antigen is undetermined. Researchers report isolating at least 6.5 million PBMCs per sample. This specimen comes from a study of blood T cells in healthy people across ages. Overall study results and limits: The study could not conclusively compare naive and antigen-experienced cells, given its unsorted PBMCs.

Germline V lookup: CDR1 SGHTA, CDR2 FQGNSA. V gave up 5 bases and J gave up 0 bases, with 14 bases separating them. The CDR3 runs to 16 residues. Alongside a J-beta primer mix, a sample-barcoded 5' primer served in a second PCR lasting about 7 to 12 cycles. TCRdb used MiXCR to reprocess the 5' RACE reads, holding one entry per CDR3 protein. The table includes 750,000 to 950,000 distinct CDR3 sequences, about 29% detected once. The sample also formed part of further work on T cells of mothers and their children. That report adds: Each child gave a few million TCR beta CDR3 reads (each mother, over 8.5 million).

The chain employs TRBV7-2 and TRBJ2-1; D unresolved. This sequence was found in a middle-aged woman in good health. What was sequenced was blood. The CDR3 is CASSQSPPSSYNEQFF. The CDR3 DNA is TGTGCCAGCAGCCAGAGCCCCCCAAGCTCCTACAATGAGCAGTTCTTC.